This TCR beta chain originates from a study of T cells in Graves' hyperthyroidism and ophthalmopathy. The V gene lost 4 bases and the J gene lost 1 base, with 10 bases spanning the gap. This CDR3 is built from 14 residues. Germline V gene lookup returns CDR1 KGHSH and CDR2 LQKENI. At least ten counts were recorded for this clonotype. Authors of the study amplified TCR beta CDR3 regions from RNA transcripts. The HTBI primer set drove a first-round RT-PCR of the TCR CDR3. MiXCR, applied by TCRdb to the multiplex PCR reads, yields one record per CDR3 protein. Here the sample spans about 320,000 distinct CDR3 sequences, roughly 15% being singletons.

The receptor was isolated from a young man with Graves' hyperthyroidism. Sequencing input: blood. The chain recombines TRBV18 with TRBJ1-1; maybe TRBD1 (5 bases). The CDR3 nucleotides are TGTGCCAGCTCACTTGGGACGGCGAACACTGAAGCTTTCTTT. Protein product: CASSLGTANTEAFF.